The T cell receptor beta chain described here comes from a study of graft-versus-host responses after intestinal transplantation. About the research overall: Multivisceral, liver-intestinal, or isolated intestinal transplants were received by the recipients. Each recipient received anti-thymocyte globulin induction, then tacrolimus and steroids for around three years.

Whole-study results and caveats: Recipient marrow contained GvH clones, some of which appeared first in ileum or blood. Subjects displaying graft-donor T cell macrochimerism possessed elevated graft-versus-host to host-versus-graft clonal ratios inside allografts.

As regards this clone: Antigen unknown.

Sequenced by immunoSEQ multiplex PCR; TCRdb stores in-frame clones only, minus some. The data contain more than 100,000 clones, about 95% of them singletons. The starting material was unstimulated CD8+ T cells sorted from spleen or lymph node cells, obtained before intestinal transplant. The receptor was isolated from a human donor who received an intestinal transplant.

CDR3 region: CASSTGTYTEAFF. DNA for the CDR3: TGTGCCAGCAGTACCGGGACGTACACTGAAGCTTTCTTT. This chain joins TRBV27 and TRBJ1-1, with D maybe TRBD1 (5 bases). The CDR3 consists of 13 residues. Trimming pared 5 bases from V and 3 bases from J, leaving 10 bases between. CDR1 MNHEY and CDR2 SMNVEV come from the germline V gene (reference sequence).